This entry lists 8 T cell receptor beta chains sequenced from one sample in a study of blood T cell repertoires in COVID-19. TCRdb's table, derived via immunoSEQ multiplex PCR, lists solely in-frame clones and lacks some. The data show about 170,000 clones, with 70% to 90% seen just once and approximately 2.6% held by the top ten. Sequencing used peripheral blood. These receptors were collected from a woman older than 75 with COVID-19, enrolled during active disease.

A remark on this clone: At one end the junction does not follow the germline gene, possibly because of a read error. The J gene is TRBJ2-1, the V gene TRBV7-7, with TRBD1 identical over 10 bases. Germline loops: CDR1 SSHAT, CDR2 FNYEAQ (reference sequence). The CDR3 is 15 amino acids. The CDR3 sequence: CASSQDRGDYNEQFF. In DNA, the CDR3 is TGTGCTAGCAGCCAGGACAGGGGGGACTACAATGAGCAGTTCTTC.

This clone was detected only a few times. The V and J genes are TRBV11-2 and TRBJ1-1, with D unresolved. Germline V lookup: CDR1 SGHAT, CDR2 FQNNGV. This CDR3 is built from 12 residues. V dropped 5 bases and J dropped 11 bases, with 15 bases sitting between them. CDR3: CASSHWRRLAFF. The CDR3 DNA reads TGTGCCAGCAGCCATTGGAGGAGGCTTGCTTTCTTT.

The chain uses TRBV3-1 (or the pseudogene TRBV3-2) and TRBJ1-5; D gene ambiguous. The CDR3 sequence is 13 residues long. Germline-derived CDR1 and CDR2 are LGHDT and YNNKEL (reference sequence). The ends were cut back, 1 base at V and 5 bases at J, with 6 bases in the middle. This chain's CDR3 is CASSQGAYQPQHF. The DNA of the CDR3 is TGTGCCAGCAGCCAAGGGGCATATCAGCCCCAGCATTTT.

This clone was seen a few times. The rearrangement uses TRBV9 and TRBJ1-1; D is unclear. Germline loops: CDR1 SGDLS, CDR2 YYNGEE. Trimming took 0 bases from V and 2 from J, leaving 11 bases between them. CDR3 length: 15 amino acids. DNA for the CDR3: TGTGCCAGCAGCGTAGTCCCCGGGATCAACACTGAAGCTTTCTTT. This encodes CASSVVPGINTEAFF.

V gene TRBV18 combines with J gene TRBJ2-3; D call uncertain. V was cut by 0 bases and J by 4 bases, with 8 bases left in between. Germline V lookup: CDR1 KGHSH, CDR2 LQKENI. The CDR3 is made up of 14 amino acids. CDR3 amino acids: CASSPPASADTQYF. In nucleotides, the CDR3 is TGTGCCAGCTCACCACCGGCGAGCGCAGATACGCAGTATTTT.

This sequence joins TRBV14 and TRBJ2-7, with TRBD2 identical over 7 bases. The germline CDR1 and CDR2 sequences are SGHDN and FVKESK. V lost 4 bases, J lost 5 bases, and 2 bases stayed unmatched. This CDR3 spans 12 amino acids. The CDR3 DNA reads TGTGCCAGCAGCCCCCGGGGGGACGAGCAGTACTTC. It yields the protein CASSPRGDEQYF.

This sequence joins TRBV4-2 and TRBJ2-1; TRBD1 is a possible D gene (6 bases). This CDR3 is built from 13 residues. In germline, CDR1 is LGHNA, CDR2 YNFKEQ. The V gene lost 4 bases and the J gene lost 3 bases, with 7 bases spanning the gap. For the CDR3, the DNA is TGTGCCAGCAGCCCGGACAGCTACAATGAGCAGTTCTTC. It codes for CASSPDSYNEQFF.

CDR3 sequence reads: CASSPGQDHYGYTF. The CDR3 DNA reads as TGTGCCAGCTCACCGGGACAGGATCACTATGGCTACACCTTC. The V call is TRBV18, the J call TRBJ1-2; 8 bases line up with TRBD1. With 3 bases clipped from V and 3 bases from J, the junction kept 3 bases outside the gene matches. The CDR3 length is 14 residues. Germline V gene sequence: CDR1 KGHSH, CDR2 LQKENI.